The entry below gives a single T cell receptor (beta chain) sequence along with its context. These data originate in a study of control samples from healthy donors and cancer patients. The repertoire was sequenced with immunoSEQ multiplex PCR; TCRdb's copy has only in-frame clones and lacks some. The profile covers fewer than 60,000 clones, with around 87% appearing a single time and about an eighth taken by the ten largest. The CDR3 has 14 residues. Germline assignment: CDR1 MDHEN and CDR2 SYDVKM. V was pared by 6 bases and J by 2 bases, with 14 bases between. V usage is TRBV28 and J usage is TRBJ2-7; perhaps D is TRBD1 or TRBD2 (5 bases each). This clonotype was sampled from a woman aged 60-75 years with lung cancer. The sequencing input was PBMCs. The CDR3 DNA is TGTGCCAGCAGGACCCCGGGGCTACCCTACGAGCAGTACTTC. Translating gives CASRTPGLPYEQYF.